The rows below give T cell receptor beta chains drawn from one sample of a study of OX40 agonist ivuxolimab in advanced cancers. Sequencing used immunoSEQ multiplex PCR; TCRdb keeps in-frame clones, though not all of them. The data show about 41,000 clones, over 80% seen once. This specimen consisted of CD4+ or CD8+ T cells sorted from blood, obtained in a trial of the OX40 agonist ivuxolimab. The source of these receptors is an adult with an advanced solid tumor such as melanoma, head and neck, liver or kidney cancer. The CDR3 runs from the conserved cysteine through the conserved F or W. The order of the fields is clone size, D gene, J gene, V gene, CDR3 DNA, CDR3 protein. A D gene is named only where the DNA matches it firmly. Expanded clones get a size class; other rows say once, few or many, or leave the size out.

NA | NA | TRBJ2-5 | TRBV12-5 | TGTGCTAGTGGTTCTTCTTCCCTCTTGGTCCAAGAGGCCCAGTACTTC | CASGSSSLLVQEAQYF
medium-sized | NA | TRBJ2-7 | TRBV19 | TGTGCCAGTAGTATAGCGGAGGGCTACGAGCAGTACTTC | CASSIAEGYEQYF
NA | TRBD1 | TRBJ2-7 | TRBV23-1 | TGCGCCAGCAGTCATACTCCGGGACAGGGGGGCCCCTACGAGCAGTACTTC | CASSHTPGQGGPYEQYF
NA | NA | TRBJ1-2 | TRBV29-1 | TGCAGCGTTGAACGGAACTATGGCTACACCTTC | CSVERNYGYTF
NA | NA | TRBJ2-7 | TRBV2 | TGTGCCAGCAGTGAGGGCCGCTACGAGCAGTACTTC | CASSEGRYEQYF
NA | TRBD1 | TRBJ2-5 | TRBV19 | TGTGCCAGTAGTGCCGGACAGGGGGCTAGGTGGGAGACCCAGTACTTC | CASSAGQGARWETQYF
NA | TRBD1 | TRBJ2-7 | TRBV7-6 | TGTGCCAGCAGCTTACGACAGGGGGAATCCTACGAGCAGTACTTC | CASSLRQGESYEQYF
NA | TRBD2 | TRBJ2-2 | TRBV9 | TGTGCCAGCAGCGTAACTAGCGGGAGTCAAACCGGGGAGCTGTTTTTT | CASSVTSGSQTGELFF
NA | TRBD1 | TRBJ2-7 | TRBV6-5 | TGTGCCAGCAGCGACAGGGGCGCCTACGAGCAGTACTTC | CASSDRGAYEQYF
NA | TRBD2 | TRBJ2-1 | TRBV11-2 | TGTGCCAGCAGCTTAAGACTAGCGGGAGGTCTTAATGAGCAGTTCTTC | CASSLRLAGGLNEQFF
NA | NA | TRBJ2-1 | TRBV6-5 | TGTGCCAGCAGAGAGGGAGCACGTTCATACAATGAGCAGTTCTTC | CASREGARSYNEQFF
NA | NA | TRBJ2-1 | TRBV18 | TGTGCCAGCTCACTGAGGAGCAATGAGCAGTTCTTC | CASSLRSNEQFF
NA | NA | TRBJ1-3 | TRBV4-1 | TGCGCCAGCAGCTCCGAAGTTAGGGCTGGAAACACCATATATTTT | CASSSEVRAGNTIYF
few | NA | TRBJ2-7 | TRBV28 | TGTGCCAGCAGTTACCTCACCTACGAGCAGTACTTC | CASSYLTYEQYF